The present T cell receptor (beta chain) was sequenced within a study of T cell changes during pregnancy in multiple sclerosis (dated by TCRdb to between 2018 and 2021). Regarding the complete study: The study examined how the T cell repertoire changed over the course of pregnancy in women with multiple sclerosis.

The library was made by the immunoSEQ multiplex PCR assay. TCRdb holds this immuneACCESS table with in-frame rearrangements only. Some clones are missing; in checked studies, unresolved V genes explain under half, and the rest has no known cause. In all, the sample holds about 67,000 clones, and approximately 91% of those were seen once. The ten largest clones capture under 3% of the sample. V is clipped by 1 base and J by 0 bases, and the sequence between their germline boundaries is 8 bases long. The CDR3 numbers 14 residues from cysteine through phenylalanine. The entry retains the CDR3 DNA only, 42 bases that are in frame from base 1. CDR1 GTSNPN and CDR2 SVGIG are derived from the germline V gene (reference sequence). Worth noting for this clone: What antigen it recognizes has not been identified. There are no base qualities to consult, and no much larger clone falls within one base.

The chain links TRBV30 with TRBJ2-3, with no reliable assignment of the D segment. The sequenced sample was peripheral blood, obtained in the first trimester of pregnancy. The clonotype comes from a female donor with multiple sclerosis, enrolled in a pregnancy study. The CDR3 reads CAWSAGISTDTQYF. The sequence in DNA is TGTGCCTGGAGTGCAGGTATTAGCACAGATACGCAGTATTTT.